This passage covers 21 T cell receptor beta chains from one sample sequenced in a study of blood T cell repertoires in COVID-19. Generated by immunoSEQ multiplex PCR, the TCRdb table keeps only in-frame clones and is missing some. The sample carries approximately 470,000 clones, approximately 86% recorded once. The sequencing sample was made of PBMCs or T cells enriched from blood (not recorded which). All receptors derive from a woman under 30 who had recovered from COVID-19.

The rearrangement links TRBV3-1 (or the pseudogene TRBV3-2) to TRBJ2-3, with 8 bases that match TRBD2. The CDR3 runs to 17 residues. Germline loops: CDR1 LGHDT, CDR2 YNNKEL (reference sequence). Trimming removed 4 bases from V and 0 bases from J; junction bases left unmatched: 9. CDR3 amino acids: CASSPLTSGESTDTQYF. The CDR3 coding sequence is TGTGCCAGCAGCCCCCTAACTAGCGGAGAAAGCACAGATACGCAGTATTTT.

This clone was recorded only once. This sequence joins TRBV10-3 and TRBJ1-1, with a tentative D call TRBD1 (5 bases). Germline V gene data show CDR1 as ENHRY and CDR2 as SYGVKD. The CDR3 is 13 residues long. Trimming stripped 6 bases from V and 0 bases from J, with 8 bases between. CDR3 DNA: TGTGCCATCAGGACAGATATGAACACTGAAGCTTTCTTT. Translation: CAIRTDMNTEAFF.

CDR3 nucleotide sequence: TGTGCCAGCAGCTTGGGGAGGAACAACTATGGCTACACCTTC. This sequence encodes CASSLGRNNYGYTF. The chain employs TRBV11-2 and TRBJ1-2, with unresolved D. CDR1 is SGHAT, CDR2 FQNNGV, per germline. Trimming shortened V by 3 bases and J by 2 bases, and 10 bases separated the two germline ends. The CDR3 has 14 amino acids.

The rearrangement uses TRBV24-1 and TRBJ1-1; D unresolved. The CDR3 has 18 residues. V lost 0 bases, J lost 0 bases, and 16 bases lay in between. The germline V gene encodes CDR1 KGHDR and CDR2 SFDVKD. CDR3 in amino acids: CATSDLRGDRSLNTEAFF. CDR3 bases: TGTGCCACCAGTGATTTGCGCGGGGATAGGTCATTGAACACTGAAGCTTTCTTT.

This clone was recorded only once. V usage is TRBV6-5 and J usage is TRBJ1-5, with D maybe TRBD1 (5 bases). V lost 6 bases and J lost 9, with 15 bases in between. CDR3 length equals 13 residues. Germline V gives CDR1 MNHEY, CDR2 SVGAGI. The DNA of the CDR3 is TGTGCCAGCAGACGGACGGGGGACGGGCCCCAGCATTTT. Translating gives CASRRTGDGPQHF.

This sequence joins TRBV11-2 and TRBJ2-2, with 7 bases lining up with TRBD2. Germline V gene lookup returns CDR1 SGHAT and CDR2 FQNNGV. The CDR3 extends over 14 amino acids. The J segment lost 6 bases and the V segment lost 5 bases, leaving 6 bases of the junction unmatched. The CDR3 DNA reads TGTGCCAGCAGCCGGGGGGAGGAGGCCGGGGAGCTGTTTTTT. Translation: CASSRGEEAGELFF.

A single count supports this clone. V and J are TRBV28 and TRBJ1-4; 8 bases agree with TRBD1. The CDR3 covers 14 residues. Germline trimming cut 6 bases from V and 8 bases from J; bases unmatched to any gene: 8. CDR1 is MDHEN, CDR2 SYDVKM, per germline. The CDR3 reads CASRTTGEGEKLFF. CDR3 DNA: TGTGCCAGCAGGACGACAGGGGAGGGAGAAAAACTGTTTTTT. Full variable domain (remainder filled in from reference TRBV28 and TRBJ1-4): DVKVTQSSRYLVKRTGEKVFLECVQDMDHENMFWYRQDPGLGLRLIYFSYDVKMKEKGDIPEGYSVSREKKERFSLILESASTNQTSMYLCASRTTGEGEKLFFGSGTQLSVL.

This clone turned up a few times. The chain employs TRBV6-1 and TRBJ1-4; no clear D. The CDR3 loop spans 16 amino acids. Germline V gives CDR1 MNHNS, CDR2 SASEGT. V dropped 0 bases and J dropped 7 bases, with 15 bases sitting between them. CDR3 sequence reads: CASSEAGGVGGEKLFF. The CDR3 bases are TGTGCCAGCAGTGAAGCGGGTGGGGTGGGAGGTGAAAAACTGTTTTTT.

The rearrangement uses TRBV7-3 and TRBJ2-2; 7 bases fit TRBD2. V lost 4 bases to trimming and J lost 5 bases; unmatched junction nucleotides: 7. The CDR3 is 15 residues long. Looked up from germline, CDR1 is SGHTA and CDR2 is FQGTGA. The CDR3 protein is CASSSSGEGTGELFF. The CDR3 nucleotides are TGTGCCAGCAGCTCCTCGGGGGAGGGAACCGGGGAGCTGTTTTTT. Drawing the rest from reference TRBV7-3 and TRBJ2-2, the complete variable domain is GAGVSQTPSNKVTEKGKYVELRCDPISGHTALYWYRQSLGQGPEFLIYFQGTGAADDSGLPNDRFFAVRPEGSVSTLKIQRTERGDSAVYLCASSSSGEGTGELFFGEGSRLTVL.

This clone has a handful of counts. The chain is built from TRBV12-5 and TRBJ2-2; D not resolved. Per the germline V gene, CDR1 is LGHNT and CDR2 is FRNRAP. Trimming removed 6 bases from V and 4 bases from J, with 6 bases in between. The CDR3 extends over 12 amino acids. The CDR3 DNA is TGTGCTAGTGGCCAATCCACCGGGGAGCTGTTTTTT. Protein: CASGQSTGELFF.

The rearrangement uses TRBV2 and TRBJ1-2; maybe TRBD1 (6 bases). Germline V lookup: CDR1 SNHLY, CDR2 FYNNEI. Trimming took off 2 bases at V and 3 bases at J, with 10 bases between the two ends. This CDR3 is built from 14 residues. Here the CDR3 reads CASSERQVYYGYTF. The CDR3 DNA reads as TGTGCCAGCAGTGAACGACAGGTGTACTATGGCTACACCTTC.

The chain carries TRBV30 and TRBJ2-2; 9 positions match TRBD1. V lost 5 bases, J lost 4 bases, and 11 bases stayed unmatched. This CDR3 spans 16 amino acids. Per the germline V gene, CDR1 is GTSNPN and CDR2 is SVGIG (reference sequence). CDR3 residues: CAWGTTGGEGTGELFF. CDR3 in DNA: TGTGCCTGGGGTACAACAGGGGGCGAGGGCACCGGGGAGCTGTTTTTT.

In its sample, this clone was seen a few times. This chain uses TRBV13 with TRBJ1-2; a possible D gene is TRBD1 (5 bases). The CDR3 totals 15 residues. V lost 2 bases, J lost 8 bases, and 18 bases lay in between. Germline V gives CDR1 PRHDT, CDR2 FYEKMQ (reference sequence). CDR3 loop: CASSLIGGRDGGYTF. CDR3 coding DNA: TGTGCCAGCAGCTTAATCGGGGGGAGGGACGGCGGCTACACCTTC.

Only one count was recorded for this clone. The chain combines TRBV5-6 with TRBJ2-1, with 15 nucleotides matching TRBD2. The CDR3 is made up of 17 amino acids. Germline CDR1 SGHDT, CDR2 YYEEEE. Unmatched junction bases numbered 11, after V lost 1 base and J lost 12 bases. CDR3 in DNA: TGTGCCAGCAGCTTGAGGGGTCTTCCGGGACTAGCGGGGGGGCAGTTCTTC. It is translated as CASSLRGLPGLAGGQFF.

The rearrangement links TRBV4-1 to TRBJ2-5; D is unresolved. Trimming stripped 1 base from V and 1 base from J, with 10 bases between. The CDR3 spans 15 residues. Germline CDR1 reads MGHRA; CDR2 reads YSYEKL. In DNA, the CDR3 is TGCGCCAGCAGCCAAGCCCCCGGGTTCCAAGAGACCCAGTACTTC. Translating gives CASSQAPGFQETQYF.

V usage is TRBV7-2 and J usage is TRBJ2-7, with TRBD1 as a possible D gene (5 bases). V dropped 1 base and J dropped 9 bases, with 13 bases sitting between them. The CDR3 has 13 amino acids. Germline V lookup: CDR1 SGHTA, CDR2 FQGNSA. This CDR3 is CASSLGTNTGQYF. In DNA, the CDR3 is TGTGCCAGCAGCTTAGGGACAAATACTGGGCAGTACTTC. The full variable domain, with the rest looked up from reference TRBV7-2 and TRBJ2-7, is GAGVSQSPSNKVTEKGKDVELRCDPISGHTALYWYRQSLGQGLEFLIYFQGNSAPDKSGLPSDRFSAERTGGSVSTLTIQRTQQEDSAVYLCASSLGTNTGQYFGPGTRLTVT.

The gene calls are TRBV11-2 and TRBJ1-2; tentatively, D is TRBD1 (5 bases). The CDR3 totals 15 residues. The germline CDR1 and CDR2 sequences are SGHAT and FQNNGV. V was shortened by 9 bases and J by 4 bases, with 21 bases between the two germline ends. Here the CDR3 reads CASGGGVATSYGYTF. Here the CDR3 DNA reads TGTGCCAGTGGCGGGGGGGTAGCCACCAGCTATGGCTACACCTTC.

J is TRBJ1-1 and V is TRBV5-1; D is undetermined. The CDR3 totals 13 residues. Germline values: CDR1 SGHRS, CDR2 YFSETQ. The ends were cut back, 0 bases at V and 5 bases at J, with 8 bases in the middle. The CDR3 loop is CASSLGGETEAFF. CDR3 nucleotides: TGCGCCAGCAGCTTGGGGGGAGAAACTGAAGCTTTCTTT.

This chain joins TRBV5-1 and TRBJ2-5; tentatively, D is TRBD2 (6 bases). V dropped 0 bases and J dropped 3 bases, with 18 bases sitting between them. Germline-derived CDR1 and CDR2 are SGHRS and YFSETQ. The CDR3 is made up of 17 amino acids. As DNA, the CDR3 is TGCGCCAGCAGCTTGGAGGTAGTAGGAGGGGTGGAAGAGACCCAGTACTTC. Its protein product is CASSLEVVGGVEETQYF.

J is TRBJ1-2 and V is TRBV18; D gene unclear. The CDR3 loop spans 13 amino acids. The V end was cut by 2 bases, the J end by 6 bases, with 10 bases between. From germline, CDR1 is KGHSH and CDR2 LQKENI. CDR3 residues: CASSPSGGNGYTF. The CDR3, as DNA: TGTGCCAGCTCACCAAGCGGAGGGAATGGCTACACCTTC.

This chain uses TRBV29-1 with TRBJ1-1; TRBD1 might be the D (5 bases). Looked up from germline, CDR1 is SQVTM and CDR2 is ANQGSEA. This CDR3 region has 14 residues. V was trimmed by 5 bases and J by 5 bases, leaving 18 bases between them. The CDR3 spells CSVHLQVEGTEAFF. The DNA for the CDR3 is TGCAGCGTTCATTTACAGGTGGAGGGAACTGAAGCTTTCTTT.